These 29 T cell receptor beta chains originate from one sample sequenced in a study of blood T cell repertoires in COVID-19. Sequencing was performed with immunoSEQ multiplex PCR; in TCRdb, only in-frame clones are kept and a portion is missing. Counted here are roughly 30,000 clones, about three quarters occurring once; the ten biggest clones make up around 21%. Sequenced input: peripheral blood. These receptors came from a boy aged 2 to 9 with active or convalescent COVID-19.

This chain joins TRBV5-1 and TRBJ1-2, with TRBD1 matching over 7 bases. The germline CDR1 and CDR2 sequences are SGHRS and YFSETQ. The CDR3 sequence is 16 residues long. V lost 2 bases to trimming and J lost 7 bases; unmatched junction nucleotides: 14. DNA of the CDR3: TGCGCCAGCAGCTTTTTCGGGACCGTAGGGGGCTCTGGCTACACCTTC. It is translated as CASSFFGTVGGSGYTF.

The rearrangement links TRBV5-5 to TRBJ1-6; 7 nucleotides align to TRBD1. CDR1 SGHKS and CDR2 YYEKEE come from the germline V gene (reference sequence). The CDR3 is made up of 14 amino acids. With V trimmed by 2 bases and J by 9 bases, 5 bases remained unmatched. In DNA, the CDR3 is TGTGCCAGCAGCTTAGGGACAGAAAGTTCACCCCTCCACTTT. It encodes CASSLGTESSPLHF.

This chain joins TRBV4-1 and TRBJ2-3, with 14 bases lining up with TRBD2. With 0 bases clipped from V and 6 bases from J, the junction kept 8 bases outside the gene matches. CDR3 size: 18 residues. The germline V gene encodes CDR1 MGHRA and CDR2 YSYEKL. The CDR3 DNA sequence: TGCGCCAGCAGCCAAGACCCAGGACTAGCGGGAGGAGGCGATACGCAGTATTTT. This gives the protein CASSQDPGLAGGGDTQYF.

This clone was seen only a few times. This chain's CDR3 is CASSYSRGDASYEQYF. The CDR3 DNA is TGTGCCAGCAGTTACTCCAGGGGGGACGCCTCCTACGAGCAGTACTTC. The chain employs TRBV6-5 and TRBJ2-7; perhaps TRBD1 as D (7 bases). The length of the CDR3 is 16 residues. CDR1 and CDR2 from the germline V gene are MNHEY and SVGAGI. V gave up 0 bases and J gave up 0 bases, with 12 bases separating them.

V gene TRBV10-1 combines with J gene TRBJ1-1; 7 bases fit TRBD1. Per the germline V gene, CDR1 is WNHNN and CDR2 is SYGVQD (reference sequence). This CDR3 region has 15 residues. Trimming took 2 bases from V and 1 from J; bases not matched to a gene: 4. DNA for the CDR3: TGCGCCAGCAGTGAGAAGGCAGGGGGGAACACTGAAGCTTTCTTT. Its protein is CASSEKAGGNTEAFF.

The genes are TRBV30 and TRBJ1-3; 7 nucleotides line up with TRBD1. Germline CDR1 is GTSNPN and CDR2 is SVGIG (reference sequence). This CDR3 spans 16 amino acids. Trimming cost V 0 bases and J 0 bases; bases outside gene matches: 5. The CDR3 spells CAWSVLGGHSGNTIYF. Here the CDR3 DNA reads TGTGCCTGGAGTGTACTAGGGGGCCACTCTGGAAACACCATATATTTT. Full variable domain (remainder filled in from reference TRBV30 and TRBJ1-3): SQTIHQWPATLVQPVGSPLSLECTVEGTSNPNLYWYRQAAGRGLQLLFYSVGIGQISSEVPQNLSASRPQDRQFILSSKKLLLSDSGFYLCAWSVLGGHSGNTIYFGEGSWLTVV.

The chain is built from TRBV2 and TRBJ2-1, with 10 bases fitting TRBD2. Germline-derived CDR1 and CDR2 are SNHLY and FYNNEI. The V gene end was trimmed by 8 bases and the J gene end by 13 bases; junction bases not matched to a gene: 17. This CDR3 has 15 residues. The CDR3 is CASGTGLAAYSIQFF. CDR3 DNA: TGTGCCAGCGGAACCGGACTAGCGGCTTATTCGATTCAGTTCTTC.

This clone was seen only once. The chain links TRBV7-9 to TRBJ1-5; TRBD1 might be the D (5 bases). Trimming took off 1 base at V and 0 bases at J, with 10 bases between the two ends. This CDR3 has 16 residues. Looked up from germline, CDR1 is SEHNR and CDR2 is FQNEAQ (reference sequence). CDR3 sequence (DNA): TGTGCCAGCAGCTTAGAGCAGGGACTTAGCAATCAGCCCCAGCATTTT. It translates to CASSLEQGLSNQPQHF.

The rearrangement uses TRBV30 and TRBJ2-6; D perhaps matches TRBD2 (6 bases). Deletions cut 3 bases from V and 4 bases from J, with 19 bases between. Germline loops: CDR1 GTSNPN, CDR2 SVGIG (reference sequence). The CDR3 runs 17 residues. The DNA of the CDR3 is TGTGCCTGGAGAAGGGGCAGGCTCCGGGAGGGGGCCAACGTCCTGACTTTC. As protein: CAWRRGRLREGANVLTF.

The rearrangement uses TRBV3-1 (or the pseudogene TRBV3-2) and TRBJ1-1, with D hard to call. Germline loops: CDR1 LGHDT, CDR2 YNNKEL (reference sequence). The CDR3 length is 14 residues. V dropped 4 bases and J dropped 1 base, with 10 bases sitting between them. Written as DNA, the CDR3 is TGTGCCAGCAGCCGTCGGGAGGGGAACACTGAAGCTTTCTTT. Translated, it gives CASSRREGNTEAFF.

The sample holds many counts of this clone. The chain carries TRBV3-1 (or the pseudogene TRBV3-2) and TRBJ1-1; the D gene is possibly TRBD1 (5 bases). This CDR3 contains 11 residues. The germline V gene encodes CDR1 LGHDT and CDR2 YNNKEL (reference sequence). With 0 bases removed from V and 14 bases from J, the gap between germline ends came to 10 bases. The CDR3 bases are TGTGCCAGCAGCCAAGACCGCAGGGCCTTCTTT. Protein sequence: CASSQDRRAFF.

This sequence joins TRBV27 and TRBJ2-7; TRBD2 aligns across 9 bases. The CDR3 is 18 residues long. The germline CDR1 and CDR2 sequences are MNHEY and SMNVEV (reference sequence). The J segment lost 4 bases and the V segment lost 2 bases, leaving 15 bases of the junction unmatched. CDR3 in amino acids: CASSLRGLATGEKYEQYF. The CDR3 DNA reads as TGTGCCAGCAGTTTACGAGGACTAGCGACAGGAGAAAAATACGAGCAGTACTTC.

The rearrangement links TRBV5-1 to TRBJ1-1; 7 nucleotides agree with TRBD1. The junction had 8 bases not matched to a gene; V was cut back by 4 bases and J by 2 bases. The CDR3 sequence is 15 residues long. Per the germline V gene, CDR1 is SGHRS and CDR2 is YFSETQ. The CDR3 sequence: CASSIQGNPNTEAFF. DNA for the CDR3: TGCGCCAGCAGCATACAGGGGAATCCCAACACTGAAGCTTTCTTT.

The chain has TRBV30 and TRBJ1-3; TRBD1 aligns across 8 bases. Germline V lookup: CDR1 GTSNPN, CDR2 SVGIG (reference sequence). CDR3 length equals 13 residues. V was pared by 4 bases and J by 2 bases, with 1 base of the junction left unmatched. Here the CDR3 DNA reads TGTGCCTGGAACAGGGGGACTGGAAACACCATATATTTT. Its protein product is CAWNRGTGNTIYF.

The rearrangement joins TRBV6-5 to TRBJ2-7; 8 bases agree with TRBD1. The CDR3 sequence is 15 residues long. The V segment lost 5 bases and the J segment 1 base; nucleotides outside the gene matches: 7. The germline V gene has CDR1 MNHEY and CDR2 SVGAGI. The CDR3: CASSQPGQESYEQYF. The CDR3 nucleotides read TGTGCCAGCAGTCAGCCGGGACAGGAGTCCTACGAGCAGTACTTC.

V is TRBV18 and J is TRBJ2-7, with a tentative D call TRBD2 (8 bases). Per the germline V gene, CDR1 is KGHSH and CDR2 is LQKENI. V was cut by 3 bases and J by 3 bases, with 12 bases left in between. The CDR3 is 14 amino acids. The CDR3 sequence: CASSPTGTSYEQYF. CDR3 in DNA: TGTGCCAGCTCACCGACAGGGACTAGCTACGAGCAGTACTTC.

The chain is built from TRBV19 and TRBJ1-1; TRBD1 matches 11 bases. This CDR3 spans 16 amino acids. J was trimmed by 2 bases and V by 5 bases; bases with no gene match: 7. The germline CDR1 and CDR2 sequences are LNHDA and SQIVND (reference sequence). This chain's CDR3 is CASSSRTGGRNTEAFF. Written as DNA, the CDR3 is TGTGCCAGTAGTTCAAGGACAGGGGGCCGTAACACTGAAGCTTTCTTT.

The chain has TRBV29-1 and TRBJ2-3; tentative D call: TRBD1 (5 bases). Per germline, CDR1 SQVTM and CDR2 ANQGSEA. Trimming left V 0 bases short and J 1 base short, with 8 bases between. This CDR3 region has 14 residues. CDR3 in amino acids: CSVEEGVGTDTQYF. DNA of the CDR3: TGCAGCGTTGAAGAAGGGGTTGGCACAGATACGCAGTATTTT.

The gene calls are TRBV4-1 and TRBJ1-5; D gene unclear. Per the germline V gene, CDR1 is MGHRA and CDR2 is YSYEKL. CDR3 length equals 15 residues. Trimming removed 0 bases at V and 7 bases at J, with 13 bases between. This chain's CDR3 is CASSQEVRASQPQHF. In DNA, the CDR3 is TGCGCCAGCAGCCAAGAAGTGAGGGCTTCCCAGCCCCAGCATTTT.

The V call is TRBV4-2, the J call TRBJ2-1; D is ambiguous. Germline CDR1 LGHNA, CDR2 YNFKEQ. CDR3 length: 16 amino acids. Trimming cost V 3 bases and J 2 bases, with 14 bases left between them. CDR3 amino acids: CASSQGPAMAYNEQFF. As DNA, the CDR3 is TGTGCCAGCAGCCAGGGTCCAGCGATGGCCTACAATGAGCAGTTCTTC.

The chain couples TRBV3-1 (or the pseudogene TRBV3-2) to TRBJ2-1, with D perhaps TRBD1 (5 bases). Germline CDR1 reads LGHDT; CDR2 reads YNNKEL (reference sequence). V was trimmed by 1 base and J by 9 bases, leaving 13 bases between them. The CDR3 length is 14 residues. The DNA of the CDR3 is TGTGCCAGCAGCCAAGGGGTACAAACAGGTGAGCAGTTCTTC. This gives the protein CASSQGVQTGEQFF.

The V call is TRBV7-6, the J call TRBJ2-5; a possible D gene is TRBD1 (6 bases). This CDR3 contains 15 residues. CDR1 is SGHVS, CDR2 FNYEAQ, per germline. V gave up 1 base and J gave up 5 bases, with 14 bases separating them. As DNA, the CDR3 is TGTGCCAGCAGCTTAGGAGGGGGTTACAGGGAGACCCAGTACTTC. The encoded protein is CASSLGGGYRETQYF. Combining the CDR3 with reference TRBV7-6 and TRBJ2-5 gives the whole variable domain GAGVSQSPRYKVTKRGQDVALRCDPISGHVSLYWYRQALGQGPEFLTYFNYEAQQDKSGLPNDRFSAERPEGSISTLTIQRTEQRDSAMYRCASSLGGGYRETQYFGPGTRLLVL.

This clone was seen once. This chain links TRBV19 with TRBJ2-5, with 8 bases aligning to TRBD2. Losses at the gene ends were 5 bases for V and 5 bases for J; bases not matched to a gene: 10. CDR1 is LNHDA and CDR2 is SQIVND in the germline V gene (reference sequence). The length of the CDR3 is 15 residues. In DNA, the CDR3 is TGTGCCAGTAGTTTCCGAGGACTAGCCTTGGAGACCCAGTACTTC. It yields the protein CASSFRGLALETQYF.

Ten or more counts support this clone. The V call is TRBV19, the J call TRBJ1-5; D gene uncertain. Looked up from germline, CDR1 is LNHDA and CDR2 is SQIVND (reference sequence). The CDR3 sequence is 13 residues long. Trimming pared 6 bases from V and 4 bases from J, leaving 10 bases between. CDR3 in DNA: TGTGCCAGTAGAGACAATTTTAATCAGCCCCAGCATTTT. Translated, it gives CASRDNFNQPQHF. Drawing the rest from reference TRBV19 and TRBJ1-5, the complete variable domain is DGGITQSPKYLFRKEGQNVTLSCEQNLNHDAMYWYRQDPGQGLRLIYYSQIVNDFQKGDIAEGYSVSREKKESFPLTVTSAQKNPTAFYLCASRDNFNQPQHFGDGTRLSIL.

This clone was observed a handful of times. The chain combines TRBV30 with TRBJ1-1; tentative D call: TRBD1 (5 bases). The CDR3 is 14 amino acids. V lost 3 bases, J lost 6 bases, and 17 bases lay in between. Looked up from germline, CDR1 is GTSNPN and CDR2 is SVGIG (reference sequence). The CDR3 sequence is CAWRAGHPRAEAFF. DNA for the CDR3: TGTGCCTGGAGGGCTGGACACCCCCGAGCTGAAGCTTTCTTT.

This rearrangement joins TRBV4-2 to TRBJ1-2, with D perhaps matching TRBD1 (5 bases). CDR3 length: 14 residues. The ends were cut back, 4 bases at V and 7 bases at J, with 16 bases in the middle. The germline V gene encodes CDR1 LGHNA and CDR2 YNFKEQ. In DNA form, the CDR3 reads TGTGCCAGCAGCCCCCGGGGCGGGAGGATTGGCTACACCTTC. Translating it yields CASSPRGGRIGYTF.

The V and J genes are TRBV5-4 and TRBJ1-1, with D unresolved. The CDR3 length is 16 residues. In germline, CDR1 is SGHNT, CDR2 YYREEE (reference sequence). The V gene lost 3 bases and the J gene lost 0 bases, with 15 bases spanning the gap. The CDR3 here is CASSSLVVGMNTEAFF. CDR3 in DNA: TGTGCCAGCAGCTCCCTGGTTGTGGGCATGAACACTGAAGCTTTCTTT.

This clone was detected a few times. As DNA, the CDR3 is TGTGCCAGCAGCGGACAACCCTACAATGAGCAGTTCTTC. Its translation: CASSGQPYNEQFF. J is TRBJ2-1 and V is TRBV6-5, with a possible D match to TRBD1 (5 bases). The germline V gene encodes CDR1 MNHEY and CDR2 SVGAGI. The CDR3 sequence is 13 residues long. V was shortened by 6 bases and J by 2 bases, with 8 bases between the two germline ends.

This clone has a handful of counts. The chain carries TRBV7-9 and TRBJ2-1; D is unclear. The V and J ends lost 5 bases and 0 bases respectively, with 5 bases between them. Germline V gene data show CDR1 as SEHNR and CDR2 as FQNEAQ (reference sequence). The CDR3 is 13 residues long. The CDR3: CASSPGSYNEQFF. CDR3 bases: TGTGCCAGCAGCCCCGGCTCCTACAATGAGCAGTTCTTC.